The 20 T cell receptor beta chains presented below share a single source sample, sequenced in a study of monozygotic twins with inflammatory bowel disease. TCRdb reprocessed the 5' RACE reads; each CDR3 protein has one entry and no DNA is given. This sample's table has approximately 160,000 distinct CDR3 sequences. The sequencing input was blood. The receptors were gathered from a human donor with ulcerative colitis or Crohn's disease, or a healthy co-twin of an affected twin (not recorded which).

V and J are TRBV7-9 and TRBJ2-4; checking the TCRdb D call of TRBD1 is not possible without DNA. Germline CDR1 SEHNR, CDR2 FQNEAQ (reference sequence). This CDR3 is built from 17 residues. This CDR3 is CASSHLGQGAAKNIQYF.

The chain couples TRBV14 to TRBJ2-7; TCRdb outputs TRBD1, but without DNA this stays unchecked. The CDR3 loop spans 14 amino acids. CDR1 and CDR2 from the germline V gene are SGHDN and FVKESK. CDR3 residues: CASSQGNRSHEQYF.

The chain combines TRBV29-1 with TRBJ2-1; TCRdb designates TRBD2, a call that cannot be tested without DNA. The CDR3 length is 15 residues. CDR1 is SQVTM and CDR2 is ANQGSEA in the germline V gene. The CDR3 here is CSVEPGLAGGGEQFF.

The chain couples TRBV20-1 to TRBJ1-1. Per germline, CDR1 DFQATT and CDR2 SNEGSKA (reference sequence). This CDR3 spans 12 amino acids. The CDR3 spells CSARDQNTEAFF.

This chain links TRBV6-5 with TRBJ1-1. Germline V gives CDR1 MNHEY, CDR2 SVGAGI. The CDR3 extends over 12 amino acids. CDR3 protein: CASSSPNAEAFF.

The chain's CDR3 is CASSLALVNEQFF. The chain joins TRBV5-1 to TRBJ2-1. Germline CDR1 reads SGHRS; CDR2 reads YFSETQ. The CDR3 consists of 13 residues.

This chain uses TRBV19 with TRBJ1-5; the D gene TCRdb calls, TRBD1, cannot be checked with no DNA. Germline CDR1 and CDR2: LNHDA and SQIVND (reference sequence). The CDR3 contains 17 residues. CDR3: CASKGRQAERPGQPQHF. Drawing the rest from reference TRBV19 and TRBJ1-5, the complete variable domain is DGGITQSPKYLFRKEGQNVTLSCEQNLNHDAMYWYRQDPGQGLRLIYYSQIVNDFQKGDIAEGYSVSREKKESFPLTVTSAQKNPTAFYLCASKGRQAERPGQPQHFGDGTRLSIL.

This sequence joins TRBV5-5 and TRBJ2-3; the D call from TCRdb, TRBD2, cannot be confirmed without DNA. In germline, CDR1 is SGHKS, CDR2 YYEKEE (reference sequence). This CDR3 has 16 residues. The CDR3 sequence: CASSLAAGGREDTQYF. Supplemented by reference TRBV5-5 and TRBJ2-3, the full variable domain reads DAGVTQSPTHLIKTRGQQVTLRCSPISGHKSVSWYQQVLGQGPQFIFQYYEKEERGRGNFPDRFSARQFPNYSSELNVNALLLGDSALYLCASSLAAGGREDTQYFGPGTRLTVL.

V is TRBV18 and J is TRBJ1-5; absent DNA, TCRdb's TRBD1 call cannot be checked. CDR3 size: 16 residues. Germline-derived CDR1 and CDR2 are KGHSH and LQKENI. The CDR3 region is CASSPDNRPDSQPQHF. Looking up the rest from reference TRBV18 and TRBJ1-5 gives the full variable domain: NAGVMQNPRHLVRRRGQEARLRCSPMKGHSHVYWYRQLPEEGLKFMVYLQKENIIDESGMPKERFSAEFPKEGPSILRIQQVVRGDSAAYFCASSPDNRPDSQPQHFGDGTRLSIL.

The rearrangement uses TRBV27 and TRBJ1-5. In germline, CDR1 is MNHEY, CDR2 SMNVEV (reference sequence). There are 13 residues in the CDR3. The CDR3 protein is CASSRRSNQPQHF.

This sequence joins TRBV29-1 and TRBJ1-1. Looked up from germline, CDR1 is SQVTM and CDR2 is ANQGSEA. This CDR3 has 13 residues. This CDR3 reads CSLQGAGGSEAFF.

The V gene is TRBV5-1, the J gene TRBJ1-6; TCRdb names TRBD1, which stays unverified in the absence of DNA. Looked up from germline, CDR1 is SGHRS and CDR2 is YFSETQ. This CDR3 has 14 amino acids. The CDR3 sequence is CASSLGGDNSPLHF.

The J gene is TRBJ2-6, the V gene TRBV7-9. Germline V gene lookup returns CDR1 SEHNR and CDR2 FQNEAQ (reference sequence). The CDR3 runs 15 residues. The CDR3 reads CASSFRQPGANVLTF. Full variable domain (remainder filled in from reference TRBV7-9 and TRBJ2-6): DTGVSQNPRHKITKRGQNVTFRCDPISEHNRLYWYRQTLGQGPEFLTYFQNEAQLEKSRLLSDRFSAERPKGSFSTLEIQRTEQGDSAMYLCASSFRQPGANVLTFGAGSRLTVL.

The chain joins TRBV29-1 to TRBJ2-7. The CDR3 extends over 11 amino acids. Germline V CDR1 and CDR2: SQVTM, ANQGSEA. The CDR3 loop is CSVAELDEQYF.

The chain recombines TRBV7-9 with TRBJ2-4; the TCRdb D gene call, TRBD1, has no DNA to confirm it. Germline V gene data show CDR1 as SEHNR and CDR2 as FQNEAQ (reference sequence). The CDR3 runs 15 residues. CDR3 residues: CASSLDAPPGNIQYF.

The chain is built from TRBV5-1 and TRBJ2-2; TCRdb's D gene call, TRBD2, goes unchecked for lack of DNA. CDR1 and CDR2 from the germline V gene are SGHRS and YFSETQ. The CDR3 loop spans 17 amino acids. CDR3 sequence reads: CASSFSSGRASTGELFF.

This rearrangement joins TRBV4-2 to TRBJ2-1; the TRBD2 assignment by TCRdb is unverifiable without DNA. The CDR3 is 15 amino acids. The germline CDR1 and CDR2 sequences are LGHNA and YNFKEQ. The CDR3 protein is CASSQTNGLRDEQFF.

This chain uses TRBV5-6 with TRBJ2-5; with no DNA, the TCRdb D assignment of TRBD1 cannot be verified. The V gene's germline CDR1 is SGHDT and CDR2 YYEEEE. This CDR3 contains 16 residues. Here the CDR3 reads CASSLLTGQGEETQYF. The whole variable domain, filled in from reference TRBV5-6 and TRBJ2-5, reads DAGVTQSPTHLIKTRGQQVTLRCSPKSGHDTVSWYQQALGQGPQFIFQYYEEEERQRGNFPDRFSGHQFPNYSSELNVNALLLGDSALYLCASSLLTGQGEETQYFGPGTRLLVL.

V is TRBV7-2 and J is TRBJ2-2; as DNA is missing, the TRBD2 call by TCRdb cannot be tested. Germline CDR1 reads SGHTA; CDR2 reads FQGNSA. The CDR3 sequence is 12 residues long. The CDR3 loop reads CASSPRAGELFF.

The rearrangement links TRBV6-5 to TRBJ1-1; TCRdb selects TRBD1, and the lack of DNA leaves this call unchecked. The germline V gene encodes CDR1 MNHEY and CDR2 SVGAGI. The CDR3 loop spans 15 amino acids. CDR3 sequence: CASSYSTAPNTEAFF.